The clone carrying this TCR beta chain appeared many times. Its antigen remains unidentified. This specimen comes from a study of human T cells and chemical hapten exposure. In the original workflow: Sequenced samples showed a median of approximately 100,000 TCRs each, with counts running from approximately 21,000 to 630,000. TCRdb passed the RACE reads through MiXCR, listing each CDR3 protein once. TCRdb's processing, not the study's, gives the V and J calls here. The table includes 75,000 to 100,000 distinct CDR3 sequences, around an eighth detected once. Study findings and constraints: No shift was seen in TCRs above 1 in 1000 frequency with DPC sensitization.

Noted time point: patch test 1, 2 weeks after DPC sensitization. Treatment described: therapeutic diphenylcyclopropenone sensitization with weekly scalp DPC. Those who donated were patients with alopecia, 18 to 70 years of age, and suitable for DPC. Total RNA was isolated from whole blood that had not been fractionated. The CDR3 has 16 amino acids. The V gene end was trimmed by 5 bases and the J gene end by 1 base; junction bases not matched to a gene: 8. Sequencing was performed on whole blood, taken in connection with sensitization to the hapten diphenylcyclopropenone (DPC). This rearrangement joins TRBV12-3 or TRBV12-4 to TRBJ1-5; the match to TRBD1 covers 7 bases. The TCR originated in a woman aged 40 to 55 with alopecia areata. Some clones in this sample may be carry-over from other donors' samples. The CDR3 region is CASSPFDRVSNQPQHF. The CDR3 coding sequence is TGTGCCAGCAGTCCCTTCGACAGGGTAAGCAATCAGCCCCAGCATTTT.